The 9 T cell receptor beta chains below come from one sample, sequenced in a study of T cell responses to AZD1222 COVID-19 vaccine. Clones were read by immunoSEQ multiplex PCR, and TCRdb kept only the in-frame ones, dropping some. This sample's table has under 150,000 clones. Sample: peripheral blood. Receptor source: an adult in good health.

The chain uses TRBV7-9 and TRBJ1-6, with D tentatively TRBD1 (6 bases). CDR1 SEHNR and CDR2 FQNEAQ come from the germline V gene (reference sequence). With 7 bases removed from V and 7 bases from J, the gap between germline ends came to 8 bases. The CDR3 runs to 12 residues. The CDR3 DNA reads as TGTGCCAGCACAGGGGAGAATTCACCCCTCCACTTT. It is translated as CASTGENSPLHF.

This chain joins TRBV11-2 and TRBJ1-5; 8 positions match TRBD1. The germline V gene encodes CDR1 SGHAT and CDR2 FQNNGV. Trimming took 5 bases from V and 0 from J; bases not matched to a gene: 6. The CDR3 consists of 16 residues. The CDR3 coding sequence is TGTGCCAGCAGCGTTGGGACAGGTAATAGCAATCAGCCCCAGCATTTT. Its protein is CASSVGTGNSNQPQHF.

The V and J genes are TRBV6-5 and TRBJ1-3; 7 nucleotides agree with TRBD1. This CDR3 is built from 14 residues. Germline CDR1 and CDR2: MNHEY and SVGAGI. V lost 6 bases, J lost 2 bases, and 4 bases stayed unmatched. The CDR3 region is CASRMTGTGNTIYF. CDR3 nucleotides: TGTGCCAGCAGAATGACAGGGACTGGAAACACCATATATTTT.

The chain joins TRBV19 to TRBJ1-4; 9 nucleotides align to TRBD1. The CDR3 is 15 residues long. The V gene's germline CDR1 is LNHDA and CDR2 SQIVND (reference sequence). V was pared by 5 bases and J by 8 bases, with 9 bases of the junction left unmatched. DNA of the CDR3: TGTGCCAGTAGTCTTCCGGGACAGGGAGGAGAAAAACTGTTTTTT. Translating it yields CASSLPGQGGEKLFF.

As DNA, the CDR3 is TGTGCCAGCAGTTTGCAGGGGCCCTATGGCTACACCTTC. Translated: CASSLQGPYGYTF. This chain uses TRBV12-3 or TRBV12-4 with TRBJ1-2, with a weak D call TRBD1 (6 bases). Deletions cut 3 bases from V and 4 bases from J, with 9 bases between. This CDR3 has 13 residues.

The rearrangement uses TRBV18 and TRBJ1-3; tentative D call: TRBD1 (5 bases). Germline lookup yields CDR1 KGHSH and CDR2 LQKENI. Trimming stripped 1 base from V and 0 bases from J, with 7 bases between. The CDR3 loop spans 15 amino acids. The CDR3 spells CASSPQGNSGNTIYF. For the CDR3, the DNA is TGTGCCAGCTCACCACAGGGGAACTCTGGAAACACCATATATTTT.

The V and J genes are TRBV7-8 and TRBJ1-1; possible D gene TRBD1, 6 bases. CDR1 is SGHVS, CDR2 FQNEAQ, per germline. The CDR3 is made up of 16 amino acids. Trimming stripped 1 base from V and 5 bases from J, with 17 bases between. The CDR3: CASSLVRWGLGTEAFF. CDR3 DNA sequence: TGTGCCAGCAGCTTAGTACGGTGGGGGCTGGGTACTGAAGCTTTCTTT.

V is TRBV6-5 and J is TRBJ1-1; D uncertain. Deletions cut 7 bases from V and 1 base from J, with 10 bases between. Germline-derived CDR1 and CDR2 are MNHEY and SVGAGI. This CDR3 contains 13 residues. The CDR3, as DNA: TGTGCCAGCATCCGACAAACGAACACTGAAGCTTTCTTT. It codes for CASIRQTNTEAFF.

The V and J genes are TRBV5-6 and TRBJ1-2; possibly TRBD1 for D (6 bases). CDR1 SGHDT and CDR2 YYEEEE come from the germline V gene. Trimming cost V 4 bases and J 3 bases, with 22 bases left between them. The CDR3 is 17 residues long. Written as DNA, the CDR3 is TGTGCCAGCAGCCCCATCCATGGTCAGGGGCCCTACTATGGCTACACCTTC. Translated, it gives CASSPIHGQGPYYGYTF.